This T cell receptor beta chain stems from a study of T cells expressing NK-cell markers. Regarding the study as a whole: Topping the CD3+CD56-NKG2C+ fraction as well were these clonotypes, in a handful of donors.

A word on this clonotype: What it binds is not known.

UMIs were included in TCR beta cDNA generated by 5'RACE template switching. TCRdb re-called the 5' RACE reads and catalogs CDR3 proteins one per entry, DNA excluded. Seen in this sample are approximately 170,000 distinct CDR3 sequences; the ten most common clones hold around 20%. CDR1 and CDR2 (germline): MDHEN, SYDVKM. The CDR3 contains 17 residues. The chain carries TRBV28 and TRBJ2-1; without DNA, the TCRdb call of TRBD1 cannot be checked. The clonotype was recovered from a man aged 18 to 70 in good health. The sequenced sample was blood T cells: a sorted CD56 or NKG2C T cell subset, CD4+ or CD8+ T cells, or bulk PBMC T cells (not recorded which). CDR3 region: CASSFPTTGTGKNEQFF. Together with reference TRBV28 and TRBJ2-1, the CDR3 gives the full variable domain: DVKVTQSSRYLVKRTGEKVFLECVQDMDHENMFWYRQDPGLGLRLIYFSYDVKMKEKGDIPEGYSVSREKKERFSLILESASTNQTSMYLCASSFPTTGTGKNEQFFGPGTRLTVL.